This record looks at one T cell receptor beta chain sequence and its context. Its matching antigen is unknown. V gave up 4 bases and J gave up 9 bases, with 15 bases separating them. The CDR3 covers 13 residues. These data originate in a study of T cell repertoires in cytomegalovirus infection. Background on the study: The authors used CMV epitopes that were HLA-C-restricted (recently identified) and HLA-B-restricted (well studied).

One entry per CDR3 protein, called by TCRdb with MiXCR from the reads. The sample consists of about 110,000 distinct CDR3 sequences, 35% to 50% of them appearing once. This clonotype originated in a human donor in good health (CMV status not recorded). Some clones in this sample may be carry-over from other donors' samples. The specimen was CD8+ T cells from cultured PBMCs, collected from culture after CMV antigen stimulation. The chain couples TRBV12-3 or TRBV12-4 to TRBJ1-2, with a weak D call TRBD1 (5 bases). The CDR3, as DNA: TGTGCCAGCAGTTCGGGACTGGGGTTTAGCTACACCTTC. Its protein is CASSSGLGFSYTF.